This TCR beta chain was captured in a study of CD8 T cells in ankylosing spondylitis (dated by TCRdb to 2015 to 2018). Background on the whole study: T cell receptor beta repertoires were profiled in healthy donors and ankylosing spondylitis patients so that disease-linked TCR variants could be found. In total, the full study cohort was made up of 100 to 140 healthy donors and 25 ankylosing spondylitis patients. Peripheral blood was sampled, and synovial fluid was also collected from ankylosing spondylitis patients.

About this clonotype itself: Its antigen is unknown. No much larger clone exists at a distance of one base, and base qualities are not known.

At the junction V is shortened by 0 bases and J by 0 bases, with 12 bases in between. Reading from cysteine to phenylalanine, the CDR3 counts 16 amino acids. Kept here is only the CDR3 DNA, which spans 48 bases and is read in frame from base 1. CDR1 SGHDT and CDR2 YYEEEE are derived from the germline V gene. What the research found in general, with its limitations: Blood from ankylosing spondylitis patients appeared to be characterized by a TCR beta motif composed of about eight highly homologous amino acid variants. According to the report, matched synovial fluid samples from ankylosing spondylitis patients were significantly enriched for the disease-linked clones. The disease-linked clones showed a CD8+ phenotype and occurred at relatively low frequencies in peripheral blood. Some motif variants were previously reported in synovial fluid and blood of reactive arthritis patients, suggesting common disease-initiation mechanisms.

Instrument used: Illumina HiSeq 2500. Quantitative 5'-RACE with molecular barcodes was used to prepare TCR beta libraries. On the authors' methods: To identify disease-linked TCR variants, a new computational method was used, one built on a probabilistic model of VDJ rearrangement. The public reads were run again by TCRdb, first through fastp at Q25 and then through MiXCR, and only productive beta chains were kept. Records with the same CDR3 protein are collapsed into one entry carrying the most frequent genes and DNA. TCRdb, not the authors, supplied the V and J calls. This sample comprises 350,000 to 550,000 distinct CDR3 sequences, 25% to 30% of them detected only once. The leading ten clones occupy 0.85% to 1% of the sample.

The chain couples TRBV5-6 to TRBJ1-1; a tentative D match to TRBD1 spans 6 bases. Sequencing input: blood, either unsorted or a sorted T cell fraction (not recorded which). The sequence came from a male donor with ankylosing spondylitis. The CDR3 sequence is CASSLVGQYMNTEAFF. The nucleotide sequence reads TGTGCCAGCAGCTTGGTAGGACAGTACATGAACACTGAAGCTTTCTTT.